This T cell receptor (beta chain) originates from a study of T cell repertoires in cytomegalovirus infection. On the study more broadly: Recently identified HLA-C-restricted CMV epitopes were among the peptides used. Public TCR beta signatures indicated both CMV infection and matching HLA type. Study-wide results and caveats: In two of eight donors, the top clonotype was HLA-C-restricted CMV-specific. Of the TCR beta families, the public ones yielded a cumulative frequency that identified carriers of CMV plus the relevant HLA.

A note on this clonotype: The antigen remains unidentified.

TCRdb reprocessed the reads with MiXCR, giving one entry per CDR3 protein. The table lists about 920,000 distinct CDR3 sequences, about a third of them singletons. The CDR3 extends over 15 amino acids. V lost 5 bases and J 6 bases, leaving 16 bases between the germline ends. The chain links TRBV12-3 or TRBV12-4 to TRBJ1-4, with D perhaps matching TRBD1 (6 bases). Sequenced material: cultured CD8+ T cells from PBMCs, taken from culture after CMV antigen stimulation. This TCR derives from a human donor in good health (CMV status not recorded). Some clones in this sample may be carry-over from other donors' samples. The CDR3 DNA reads as TGTGCCAGCAGTCCGGATTGGGGGCTGGATGAAAAACTGTTTTTT. As protein: CASSPDWGLDEKLFF.